This T cell receptor (beta chain) was sequenced in a study of blood T cell repertoires in COVID-19. The wider study: The United States, Italy and Spain supplied acute and convalescent COVID-19 samples. In each case, the material was cDNA or gDNA derived from T cells, B-cell-depleted T cells, or PBMCs.

Original data processing: Amplification with reference gene primers provided the estimates of nucleated cell counts. Clones were sequenced by immunoSEQ multiplex PCR, and TCRdb holds only the in-frame ones, with some missing. The V and J calls and clone size were taken over from that table, and D and trimming were inferred from the DNA. The table lists about 66,000 clones, roughly 84% of them singletons. Source material: peripheral blood. The clonotype was recovered from a man over 45 with active COVID-19.

The CDR3 coding sequence is TGTGCCAGCAGCCCCCCGACAGGGACGAACACTGAAGCTTTCTTT. As protein: CASSPPTGTNTEAFF. The V gene is TRBV6-5, the J gene TRBJ1-1; the match to TRBD1 covers 7 bases. Germline V gives CDR1 MNHEY, CDR2 SVGAGI. The CDR3 is 15 amino acids. J gave up 1 base and V 6 bases, and 8 bases lay outside the gene matches.